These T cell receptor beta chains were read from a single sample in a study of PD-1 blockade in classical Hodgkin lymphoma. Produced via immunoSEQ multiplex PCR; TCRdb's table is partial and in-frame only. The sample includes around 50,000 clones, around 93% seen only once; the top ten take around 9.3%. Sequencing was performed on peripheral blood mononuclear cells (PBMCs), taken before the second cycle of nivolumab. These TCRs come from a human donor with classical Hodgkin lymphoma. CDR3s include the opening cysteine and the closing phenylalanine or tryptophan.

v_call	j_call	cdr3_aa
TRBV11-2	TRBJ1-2	CASRPRTFGGYGYTF
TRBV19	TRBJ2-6	CASSIKQIFSGANVLTF
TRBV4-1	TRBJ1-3	CASSQEGAPPGNTIYF
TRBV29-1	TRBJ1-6	CSVTVPSSSYNSPLHF
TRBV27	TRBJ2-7	CASSLLTGFHEQYF
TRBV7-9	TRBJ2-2	CASSFPGELFF
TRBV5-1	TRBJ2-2	CASTRQGGTGELFF
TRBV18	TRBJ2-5	CASSPQGRSQETQYF
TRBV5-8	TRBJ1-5	CASSLKPGGSQPQHF
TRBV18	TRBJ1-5	CASSLGQTYSNQPQHF
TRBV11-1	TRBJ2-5	CASSLAGVLGAPMETQYF
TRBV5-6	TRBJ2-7	CASSWDIRPYEQYF
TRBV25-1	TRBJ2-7	CASSEWYEQYF
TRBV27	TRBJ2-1	CASSLVANNEQFF
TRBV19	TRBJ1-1	CASSILLGGVNTEAFF
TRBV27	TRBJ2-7	CASSLAPAWGDEQYF
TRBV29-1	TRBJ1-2	CSVGGAKGEGYTF
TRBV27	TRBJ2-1	CASSLPTSGNSYNEQFF
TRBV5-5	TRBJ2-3	CASSLPWTSGGDEDTDTQYF
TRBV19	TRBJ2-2	CASSNRQGGAGELFF
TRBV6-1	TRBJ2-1	CANSRDSYNEQFF
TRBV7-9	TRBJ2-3	CASSQRQGAPQDTQYF
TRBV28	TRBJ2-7	CASFFWTSGRPQRYEQYF
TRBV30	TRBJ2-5	CAWKRSAGGGVSRETQYF
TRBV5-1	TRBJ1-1	CASSLQGGKTEAFF
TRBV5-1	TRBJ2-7	CASSFWTSGTYEQYF
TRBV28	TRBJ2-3	CASRGWSVTDTQYF
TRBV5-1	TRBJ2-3	CASSLISSGIVDTQYF
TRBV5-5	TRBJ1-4	CASSSQGADEKLFF
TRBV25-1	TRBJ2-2	CASISGRAWETGELFF
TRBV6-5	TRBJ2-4	CASSGVQGQEVQYF
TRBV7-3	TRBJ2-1	CASSLTGGIEQFF
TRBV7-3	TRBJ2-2	CASSASGSLNTGELFF
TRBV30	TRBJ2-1	CAWRVESGRASYNEQFF
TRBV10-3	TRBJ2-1	CAISGRDEDEQFF
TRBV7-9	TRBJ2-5	CASSLALADLYF
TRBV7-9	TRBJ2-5	CASSLEGSYAQYF
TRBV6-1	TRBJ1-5	CASSDNQPQHF
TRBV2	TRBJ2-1	CASSVIRNSSSLYNEQFF
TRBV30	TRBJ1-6	CAWRHLSYNSPLHF
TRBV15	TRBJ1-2	CATSRDTQGSYGYTF
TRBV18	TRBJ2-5	CASSPRLGWQETQYF
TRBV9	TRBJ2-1	CASSLLAGEGVEQFF
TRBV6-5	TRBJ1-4	CASSLTGSGEKLFF
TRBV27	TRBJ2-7	CASSPLGGQASYEQYF
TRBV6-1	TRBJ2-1	CASNPREGYYNEQFF
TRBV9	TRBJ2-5	CASSVGESHGETQYF
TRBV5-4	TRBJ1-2	CASSLFGGASRGYTF
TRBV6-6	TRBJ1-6	CASSYDGSYNSPLHF